This T cell receptor (beta chain) was documented in a study of shared clonotypes between healthy human individuals. In the study overall: The donor pool was made up of a couple of women and a few men aged 18 to 49.

Adult Caucasians living in Nashville, Tennessee made up all of the donors. The CDR3 contains 15 residues. V gave up 5 bases and J gave up 5 bases, with 15 bases separating them. Germline V lookup: CDR1 MDHEN, CDR2 SYDVKM. TCRdb keeps only in-frame clones here, not all; method: immunoSEQ multiplex PCR. The table shows 2 million to 2.5 million clones, with just over 90% occurring only once. The chain recombines TRBV28 with TRBJ2-2, with D perhaps given as TRBD1 or TRBD2 (5 bases each). Sequencing input: naive CD4+ T cells from PBMCs. As for subset: CD45RA+ positively selected. The TCR was taken from a man aged 18 to 35 in good health. Some clones in this sample may be carry-over from other donors' samples. The CDR3 loop is CASSLSGPLTGELFF. The CDR3 DNA is TGTGCCAGCAGTCTATCGGGACCCTTAACCGGGGAGCTGTTTTTT.